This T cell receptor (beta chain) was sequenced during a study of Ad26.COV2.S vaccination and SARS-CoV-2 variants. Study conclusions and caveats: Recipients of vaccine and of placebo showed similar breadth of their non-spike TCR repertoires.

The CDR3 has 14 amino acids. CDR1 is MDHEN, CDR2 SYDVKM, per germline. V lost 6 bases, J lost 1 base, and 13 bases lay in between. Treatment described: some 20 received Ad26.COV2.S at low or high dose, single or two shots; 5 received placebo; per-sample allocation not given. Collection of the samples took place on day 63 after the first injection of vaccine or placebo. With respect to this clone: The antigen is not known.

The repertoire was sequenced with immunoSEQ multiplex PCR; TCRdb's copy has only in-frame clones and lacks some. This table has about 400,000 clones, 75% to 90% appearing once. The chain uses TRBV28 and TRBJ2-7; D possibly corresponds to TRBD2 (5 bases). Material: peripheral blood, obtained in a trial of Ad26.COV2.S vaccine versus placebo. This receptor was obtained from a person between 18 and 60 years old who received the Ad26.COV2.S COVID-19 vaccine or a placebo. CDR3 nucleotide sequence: TGTGCCAGCAGCCGCGAGGGCGGTTCCTACGAGCAGTACTTC. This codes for CASSREGGSYEQYF.